This is a list of T cell receptor beta chains from one sample in a study of blood T cells in healthy people across ages. A single record per CDR3 protein comes from TCRdb applying MiXCR to the 5' RACE reads. Here the sample spans around 1,500,000 distinct CDR3 sequences, 42% being singletons. The source material was blood. Every receptor here comes from a young woman in good health. The CDR3 runs from the conserved cysteine through the conserved F or W. Fields, in order: J gene, V gene, D gene, clone size, CDR3 protein, CDR3 DNA. A D gene is named only where the DNA matches it firmly. Size is omitted from some rows. Given values are once, few, many or a class for expanded clones.

TRBJ2-1,TRBV3-1,TRBD2,-,CASSQDELAGGPYNEQFF,TGTGCCAGCAGCCAAGATGAATTAGCGGGAGGCCCCTACAATGAGCAGTTCTTC
TRBJ2-7,TRBV7-9,-,-,CASSLGQGRTYEQYF,TGTGCCAGCAGCTTAGGTCAGGGAAGAACCTACGAGCAGTACTTC
TRBJ1-3,TRBV29-1,-,-,CSVPLGGNTIYF,TGCAGCGTGCCCTTGGGGGGAAACACCATATATTTT
TRBJ2-3,TRBV4-1,TRBD2,many,CASSQDPAGGGVSTQYF,TGCGCCAGCAGCCAAGATCCAGCGGGAGGCGGAGTCAGCACGCAGTATTTT
TRBJ2-7,TRBV6-2/TRBV6-3,TRBD1,few,CASSSSPPKTGSNEQYF,TGTGCCAGCAGTTCATCCCCTCCCAAGACAGGGAGCAACGAGCAGTACTTC
TRBJ2-3,TRBV20-1,TRBD2,-,CSARDGAGLLVGTDTQYF,TGCAGTGCTAGAGACGGAGCGGGGTTACTAGTAGGCACAGATACGCAGTATTTT
TRBJ2-2,TRBV11-2,-,-,CASSPTGYNTGELFF,TGTGCCAGCAGCCCGACAGGTTACAACACCGGGGAGCTGTTTTTT
TRBJ2-3,TRBV10-2,-,-,CASSSYGTQYF,TGCGCCAGCAGTAGCTACGGTACGCAGTATTTT
TRBJ2-1,TRBV28,TRBD2,-,CASSWLAGPNEQFF,TGTGCCAGCAGTTGGCTAGCGGGACCCAATGAGCAGTTCTTC
TRBJ1-1,TRBV10-3,TRBD1,once,CAISGWTGLNTEAFF,TGTGCCATCAGTGGATGGACAGGCTTGAACACTGAAGCTTTCTTT
TRBJ2-1,TRBV2,-,many,CASSEGTDLKFF,TGTGCCAGCAGTGAAGGGACGGACCTTAAGTTCTTC
TRBJ2-7,TRBV20-1,TRBD2,few,CSARDLAGAYEQYF,TGCAGTGCTAGAGATCTGGCGGGAGCGTACGAGCAGTACTTC
TRBJ2-3,TRBV11-2,-,many,CASSFGTPTDTQYF,TGTGCCAGCAGCTTCGGTACCCCCACAGATACGCAGTATTTT
TRBJ1-2,TRBV6-5,TRBD1,-,CASSTVDRGKGYTF,TGTGCCAGCAGTACTGTGGACAGGGGGAAAGGCTACACCTTC
TRBJ2-7,TRBV2,-,-,CASRKISSYEQYF,TGTGCCAGCAGGAAGATAAGTTCCTACGAGCAGTACTTC
TRBJ2-2,TRBV20-1,-,-,CSRRTGELFF,TGCAGCCGCAGGACCGGGGAGCTGTTTTTT
TRBJ2-7,TRBV7-2,-,-,CASRSRGSRYEQYF,TGTGCCAGCCGCTCCCGGGGGTCCCGTTACGAGCAGTACTTC
TRBJ2-1,TRBV2,-,-,CASSNRLKSNLAYNEQFF,TGTGCCAGCAGTAACCGCCTCAAGTCTAATTTGGCCTACAATGAGCAGTTCTTC
TRBJ2-7,TRBV5-1,-,few,CASSLTTGDLTYEQYF,TGCGCCAGCAGCCTTACAACCGGGGATTTGACCTACGAGCAGTACTTC
TRBJ2-1,TRBV4-1,TRBD2,-,CASSQVSGVYNEQFF,TGCGCCAGCAGCCAGGTCAGCGGGGTATACAATGAGCAGTTCTTC
TRBJ1-1,TRBV20-1,-,few,CSARPGFNTEAFF,TGCAGTGCTAGACCGGGATTCAACACTGAAGCTTTCTTT
TRBJ2-7,TRBV12-3/TRBV12-4,-,many,CASSLRAYEQYF,TGTGCCAGCAGCTTAAGGGCCTACGAGCAGTACTTC
TRBJ1-1,TRBV29-1,-,-,CSVEVRENTEAFF,TGCAGCGTTGAGGTCCGGGAGAACACTGAAGCTTTCTTT
TRBJ1-2,TRBV13,TRBD1,few,CASSPGQAVYGYTF,TGTGCCAGCAGCCCTGGACAGGCGGTCTATGGCTACACCTTC
TRBJ2-1,TRBV6-5,TRBD2,-,CAKGLADCNEQFF,TGTGCCAAGGGGCTAGCGGATTGCAATGAGCAGTTCTTC
TRBJ2-5,TRBV7-9,TRBD2,-,CASSSPGGLETQYF,TGTGCCAGCAGCTCGCCCGGGGGGTTGGAGACCCAGTACTTC
TRBJ1-1,TRBV6-1,-,-,CASSEGGVGTEAFF,TGTGCCAGCAGTGAGGGGGGGGTGGGCACTGAAGCTTTCTTT
TRBJ2-7,TRBV11-2,TRBD2,-,CASSLVRGGFLDEQYF,TGTGCCAGCAGCTTAGTCCGCGGGGGGTTCCTCGACGAGCAGTACTTC
TRBJ1-1,TRBV29-1,-,-,CSGGDGTEAFF,TGCAGCGGGGGGGATGGCACTGAAGCTTTCTTT
TRBJ2-7,TRBV15,TRBD1,-,CATSRDRALYEQYF,TGTGCCACCTCCCGGGACAGGGCGCTCTACGAGCAGTACTTC
TRBJ2-7,TRBV2,-,-,CASSAQIYEQYF,TGTGCCAGCAGTGCCCAGATCTACGAGCAGTACTTC
TRBJ1-1,TRBV5-4,-,-,CASSLAGQGGEAFF,TGTGCCAGCAGCTTGGCGGGGCAGGGTGGTGAAGCTTTCTTT
TRBJ2-3,TRBV27,-,once,CASSLRGALDTDTQYF,TGTGCCAGCAGTTTAAGAGGCGCCTTGGACACAGATACGCAGTATTTT
TRBJ1-1,TRBV29-1,-,-,CSVEGSEAFF,TGCAGCGTTGAGGGCTCTGAAGCTTTCTTT
TRBJ2-7,TRBV12-3/TRBV12-4,TRBD1,few,CASQLQGALGEQYF,TGTGCCAGTCAATTACAGGGGGCTCTAGGAGAGCAGTACTTC
TRBJ1-6,TRBV5-1,TRBD1,few,CASSQIQGSSPLHF,TGCGCCAGCAGCCAAATACAGGGGTCGTCACCCCTCCACTTT
TRBJ1-1,TRBV5-1,-,many,CASSWGRNTEAFF,TGTGCCAGCAGTTGGGGCAGGAACACTGAAGCTTTCTTT
TRBJ1-2,TRBV28,-,-,CASSALRGYTF,TGTGCCAGCTCCGCATTACGTGGCTACACCTTC
TRBJ2-5,TRBV3-1,-,-,CASSQLTASETQYF,TGTGCCAGCAGCCAGCTGACAGCAAGTGAGACCCAGTACTTC
TRBJ1-1,TRBV20-1,-,few,CSARLDPNTEAFF,TGCAGTGCTAGGTTGGACCCGAACACTGAGGCTTTCTTT
TRBJ2-3,TRBV10-3,TRBD2,-,CAISEPSGGAGTDTQYF,TGTGCCATCAGTGAGCCTAGCGGGGGGGCCGGAACAGATACGCAGTATTTT
TRBJ2-7,TRBV19,-,-,CASNAGTASTEQYF,TGTGCCAGTAACGCGGGGACAGCTTCTACGGAGCAGTACTTC
TRBJ1-2,TRBV12-3/TRBV12-4,-,few,CASSPGSHGYTF,TGTGCCAGCAGCCCCGGTTCCCATGGCTACACCTTC
TRBJ2-1,TRBV10-3,TRBD2,many,CAISGAGGRAEQFF,TGTGCCATCAGTGGGGCGGGCGGGAGAGCTGAGCAGTTCTTC
TRBJ2-7,TRBV12-3/TRBV12-4,-,few,CASGQGNYEQYF,TGTGCCAGCGGGCAGGGTAACTACGAGCAGTACTTC
TRBJ2-3,TRBV6-5,-,many,CASSLGRGGTDTQYF,TGTGCCAGCAGTTTGGGACGGGGCGGCACAGATACGCAGTATTTT
TRBJ2-1,TRBV7-3,-,-,CASSLLPAGPNEQFF,TGTGCCAGCAGCCTCCTCCCGGCGGGGCCCAATGAGCAGTTCTTC
TRBJ2-2,TRBV4-2,-,-,CASSQDPLVGPGELFF,TGTGCCAGCAGCCAAGACCCTCTAGTTGGTCCCGGGGAGCTGTTTTTT